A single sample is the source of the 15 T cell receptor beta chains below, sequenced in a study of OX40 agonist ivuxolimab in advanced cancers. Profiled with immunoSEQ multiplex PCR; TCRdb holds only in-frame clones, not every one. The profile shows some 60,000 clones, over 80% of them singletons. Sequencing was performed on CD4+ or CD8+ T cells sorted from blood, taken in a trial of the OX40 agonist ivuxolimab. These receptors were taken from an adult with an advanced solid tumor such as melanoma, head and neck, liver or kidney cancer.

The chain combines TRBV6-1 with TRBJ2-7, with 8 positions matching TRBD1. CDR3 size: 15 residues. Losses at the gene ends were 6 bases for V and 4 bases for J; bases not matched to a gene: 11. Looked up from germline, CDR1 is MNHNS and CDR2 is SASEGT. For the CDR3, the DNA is TGTGCCAGCAGGATGGTGGGACAGGCCCCTTACGAGCAGTACTTC. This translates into CASRMVGQAPYEQYF.

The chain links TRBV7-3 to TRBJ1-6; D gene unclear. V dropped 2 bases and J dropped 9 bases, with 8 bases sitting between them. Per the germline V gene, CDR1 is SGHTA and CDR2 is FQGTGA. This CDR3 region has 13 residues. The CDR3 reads CASSLAPGSPLHF. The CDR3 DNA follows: TGTGCCAGCAGCTTAGCGCCCGGTTCACCCCTCCACTTT.

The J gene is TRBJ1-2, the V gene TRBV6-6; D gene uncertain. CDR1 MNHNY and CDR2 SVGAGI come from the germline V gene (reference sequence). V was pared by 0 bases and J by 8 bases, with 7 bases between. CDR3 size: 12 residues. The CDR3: CASSYSGGGYTF. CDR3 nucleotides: TGTGCCAGCAGTTACTCAGGAGGCGGCTACACCTTC.

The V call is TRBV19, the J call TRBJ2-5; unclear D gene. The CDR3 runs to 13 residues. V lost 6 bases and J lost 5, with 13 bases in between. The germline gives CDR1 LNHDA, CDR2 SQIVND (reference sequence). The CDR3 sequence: CASSPGFVETQYF. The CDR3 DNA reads TGTGCCAGTAGCCCGGGTTTCGTTGAGACCCAGTACTTC.

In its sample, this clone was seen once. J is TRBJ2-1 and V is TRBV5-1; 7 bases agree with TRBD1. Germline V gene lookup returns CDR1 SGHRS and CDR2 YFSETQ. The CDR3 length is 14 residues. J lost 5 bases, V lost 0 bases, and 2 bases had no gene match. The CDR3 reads CASSLAGGNNEQFF. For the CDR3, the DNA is TGCGCCAGCAGCTTGGCAGGGGGTAACAATGAGCAGTTCTTC.

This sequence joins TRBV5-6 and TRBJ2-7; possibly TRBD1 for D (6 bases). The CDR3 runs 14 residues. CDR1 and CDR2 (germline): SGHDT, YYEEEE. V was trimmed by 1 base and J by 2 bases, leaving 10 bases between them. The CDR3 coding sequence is TGTGCCAGCAGCTTGAGGACAGCTGCCTACGAGCAGTACTTC. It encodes CASSLRTAAYEQYF. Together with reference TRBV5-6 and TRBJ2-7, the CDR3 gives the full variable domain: DAGVTQSPTHLIKTRGQQVTLRCSPKSGHDTVSWYQQALGQGPQFIFQYYEEEERQRGNFPDRFSGHQFPNYSSELNVNALLLGDSALYLCASSLRTAAYEQYFGPGTRLTVT.

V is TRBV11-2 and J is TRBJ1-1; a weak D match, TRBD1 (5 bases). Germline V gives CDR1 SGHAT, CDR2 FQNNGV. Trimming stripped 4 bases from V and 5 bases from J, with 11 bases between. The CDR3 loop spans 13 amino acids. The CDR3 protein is CASSSQGQTEAFF. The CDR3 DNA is TGTGCCAGCAGCTCCCAGGGTCAGACTGAAGCTTTCTTT.

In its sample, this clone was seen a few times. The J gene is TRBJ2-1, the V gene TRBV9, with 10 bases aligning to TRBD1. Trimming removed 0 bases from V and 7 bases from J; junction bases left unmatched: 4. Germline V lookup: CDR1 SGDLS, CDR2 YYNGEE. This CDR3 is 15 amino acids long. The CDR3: CASSVEDRGLNEQFF. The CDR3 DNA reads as TGTGCCAGCAGCGTAGAGGACAGGGGGTTGAATGAGCAGTTCTTC.

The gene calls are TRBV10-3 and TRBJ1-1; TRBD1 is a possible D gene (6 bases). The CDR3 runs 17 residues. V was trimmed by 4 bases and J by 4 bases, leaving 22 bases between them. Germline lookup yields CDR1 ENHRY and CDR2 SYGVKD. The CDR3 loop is CAISASHGTRGTTEAFF. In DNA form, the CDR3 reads TGTGCCATCAGTGCCTCCCACGGGACAAGGGGCACCACTGAAGCTTTCTTT.

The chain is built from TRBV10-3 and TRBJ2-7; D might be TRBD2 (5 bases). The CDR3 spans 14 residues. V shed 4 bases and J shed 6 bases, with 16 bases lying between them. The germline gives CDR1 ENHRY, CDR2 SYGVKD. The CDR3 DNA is TGTGCCATCAGTGGGGTGGCCGGCGGGCGCGAGCAGTACTTC. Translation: CAISGVAGGREQYF.

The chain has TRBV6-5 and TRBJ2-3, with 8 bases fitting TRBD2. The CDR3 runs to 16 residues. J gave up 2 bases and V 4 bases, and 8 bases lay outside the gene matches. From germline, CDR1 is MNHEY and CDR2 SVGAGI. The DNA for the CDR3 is TGTGCCAGCAGTTTAAGGACTAGCCGGGTCACAGATACGCAGTATTTT. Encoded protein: CASSLRTSRVTDTQYF.

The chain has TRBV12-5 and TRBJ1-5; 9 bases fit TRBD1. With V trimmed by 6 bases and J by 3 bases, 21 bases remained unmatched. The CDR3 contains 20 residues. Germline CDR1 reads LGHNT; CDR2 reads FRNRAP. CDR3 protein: CASGGARDREALPINQPQHF. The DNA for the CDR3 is TGTGCTAGTGGGGGAGCCCGGGACAGGGAAGCTCTACCCATCAATCAGCCCCAGCATTTT.

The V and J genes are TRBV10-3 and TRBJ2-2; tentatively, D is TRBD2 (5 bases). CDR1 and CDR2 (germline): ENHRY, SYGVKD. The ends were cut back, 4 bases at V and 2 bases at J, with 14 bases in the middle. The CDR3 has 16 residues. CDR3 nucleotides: TGTGCCATCAGTGTAGCTTTAGCGCCAAACACCGGGGAGCTGTTTTTT. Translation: CAISVALAPNTGELFF.

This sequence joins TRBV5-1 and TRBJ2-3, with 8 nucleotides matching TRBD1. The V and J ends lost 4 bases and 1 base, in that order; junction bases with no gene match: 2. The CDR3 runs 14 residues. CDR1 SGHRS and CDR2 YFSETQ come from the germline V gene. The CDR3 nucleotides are TGCGCCAGCAGCGTGGACAGGGGCACAGATACGCAGTATTTT. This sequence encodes CASSVDRGTDTQYF.

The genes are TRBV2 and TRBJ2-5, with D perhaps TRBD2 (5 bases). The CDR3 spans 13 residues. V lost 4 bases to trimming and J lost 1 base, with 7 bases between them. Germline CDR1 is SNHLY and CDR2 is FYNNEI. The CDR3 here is CASSVGSQETQYF. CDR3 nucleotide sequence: TGTGCCAGCAGTGTGGGGAGCCAAGAGACCCAGTACTTC. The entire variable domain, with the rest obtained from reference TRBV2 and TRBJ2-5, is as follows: EPEVTQTPSHQVTQMGQEVILRCVPISNHLYFYWYRQILGQKVEFLVSFYNNEISEKSEIFDDQFSVERPDGSNFTLKIRSTKLEDSAMYFCASSVGSQETQYFGPGTRLLVL.